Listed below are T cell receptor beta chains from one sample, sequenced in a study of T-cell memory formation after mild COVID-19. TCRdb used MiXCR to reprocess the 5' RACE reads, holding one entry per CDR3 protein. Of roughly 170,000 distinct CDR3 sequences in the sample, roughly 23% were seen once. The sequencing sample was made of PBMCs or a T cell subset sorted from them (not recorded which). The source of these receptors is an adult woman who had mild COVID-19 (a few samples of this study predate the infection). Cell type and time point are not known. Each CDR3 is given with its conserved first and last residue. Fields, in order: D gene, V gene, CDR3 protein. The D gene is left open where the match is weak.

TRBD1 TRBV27 CASSDRAQETQYF
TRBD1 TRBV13 CASSTRDSPYQETQYF
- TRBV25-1 CASSDSGQNTEAFF
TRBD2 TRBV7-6 CASSLEAGGLYNEQFF
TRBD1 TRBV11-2 CASSSYWVGPGQGLQETQYF
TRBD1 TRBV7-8 CASSFPDRGGTDTQYF
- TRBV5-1 CASSLGRESYEQYF
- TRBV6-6 CASSYPGVSNQPQHF
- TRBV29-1 CSVGTAPWYEQYF
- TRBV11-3 CASSLNQGSKQFF
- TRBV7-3 CASRDGGNTEAFF
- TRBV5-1 CASSLRGGFEAFF
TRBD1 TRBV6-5 CASSYSARQGPGANVLTF
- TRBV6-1 CASSEWSPNEKLFF
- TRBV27 CASSWGNLNTEAFF
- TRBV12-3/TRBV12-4 CASSLYLGMSETQYF
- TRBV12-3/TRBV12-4 CASSSTVEQPQHF
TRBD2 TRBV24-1 CATSDTLAGANNEQFF
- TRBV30 CAWTESYGYTF
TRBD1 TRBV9 CASSGGTGGTEAFF
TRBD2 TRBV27 CASSRLAGGLDEQFF
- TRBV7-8 CASSLGAGVINYGYTF
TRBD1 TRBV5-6 CASRIQGAPSETQYF
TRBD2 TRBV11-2 CASSPPQGLAVNTGELFF
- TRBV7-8 CASSLAGGTGSPLHF
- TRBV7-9 CASSLGLGANYGYTF
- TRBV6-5 CASSPNAGVEQFF
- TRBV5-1 CASSHRTNSYEQYF
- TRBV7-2 CASSLYGTQTVDQHQHF
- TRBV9 CASSVDQDLYDYGYTF
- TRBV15 CATSREHFEQFF
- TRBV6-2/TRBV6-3 CASSYDSSSSYEQYF
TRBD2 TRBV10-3 CAISDPGSGRAADTQYF
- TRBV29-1 CSVEVDLNYGYTF
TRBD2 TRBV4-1 CASSQEPLAGALNF
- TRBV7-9 CASSLGGTGMNTEAFF
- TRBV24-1 CATSDPLAGYSYNEQFF
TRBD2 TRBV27 CASTGGAAYNEQFF
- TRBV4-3 CASSQGVSREQFF
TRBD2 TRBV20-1 CSARDVGREGHYEQYF
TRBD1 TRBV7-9 CASSYTGGYTEAFF
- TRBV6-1 CASTDLDEQYF
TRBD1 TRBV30 CAYNRGETGELFF
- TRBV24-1 CATSDLRGRGNTGELFF
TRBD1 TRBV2 CASSKQGASGANVLTF
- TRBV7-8 CASSPREGMRTQYF
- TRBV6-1 CASSEARGDLIYTF
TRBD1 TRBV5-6 CASSSTGLGEPYF
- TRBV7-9 CASRSQGVNEQFF
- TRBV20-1 CSAKDGPYYEQYF
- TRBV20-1 CSARGTRDSYEQYF
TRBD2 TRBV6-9 CASSWTSGSVYEQYF
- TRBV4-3 CASSRLGGPLSYNEQFF
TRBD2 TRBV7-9 CASSLAQVAGDNEQFF